The present T cell receptor (beta chain) was sequenced within a study of human T cells and chemical hapten exposure (dated by TCRdb to the early 2020s). For context, the study as a whole: For sensitization, 2% DPC in acetone was applied to a 2 cm by 2 cm area of upper inner arm skin. The study tracked peripheral blood TCR repertoire changes in vivo during primary and secondary sensitization to the hapten diphenylcyclopropenone (DPC) in alopecia patients. The mostly female patient cohort included alopecia areata with under or over 50% scalp involvement, alopecia totalis and alopecia universalis. Throughout the study period of roughly five months, patients also received therapeutic DPC doses to the scalp every week. Patch testing was performed on the upper back with Finn chambers containing 0.01% DPC, and the patch tests were scored after 6 days according to International Contact Dermatitis Research Group standards. Libraries were pooled for sequencing, and variation in per-sample TCR yields was attributed mainly to small differences in library volumes within the pool. Blood samples were taken from patients before sensitization (week 0) and then at 2, 6 and about 24 weeks after DPC sensitization. About 27 alopecia patients gave blood for TCR sequencing at one to four time points (pre-sensitization, 2, 6 and 24 weeks). What the research found in general, with its limitations: Alopecia, a presumed autoimmune disease, was present in all patients, so the immune response of the patients might differ from that of healthy individuals. After repeated subsampling, the strength of the expansion versus patch-test correlation and the threshold at which it became significant changed. A positive correlation was found between the number of PT1 expanded TCRs and patch test score, with significance reached at thresholds 8, 16 and 32 but not 4. DPC sensitization did not change how many TCRs were above 1 in 1000 frequency, and no evidence was found of alterations in global repertoire structure. Significantly more large CDR3 similarity clusters were formed by expanded TCRs than by pre-sensitization or healthy control sets, consistent with antigen-driven responses.

Library creation used RACE. This sample was sequenced with a NextSeq 500. During library preparation, unique molecular identifiers were attached to individual cDNA molecules so that TCRs could be counted in a quantitative, reproducible way. From each blood RNA sample, both TCR alpha and TCR beta chains were sequenced. Concerning the study's data processing: A median of about 87,000 TCRs per sample was observed, with a range of about 23,224 to 690,600. V, J and CDR3 annotation of the TCR reads was carried out using the Decombinator software suite. For PS versus PT1 abundance plots, all samples were subsampled to the same number of TCRs (28,000). Expanded TCRs were defined as absent before sensitization and observed at least eight times at the 2-week time point. TCRdb's own reprocessing of the public reads used fastp at Q25 and MiXCR and kept productive beta chains. Each record represents a unique CDR3 protein, reported with the most common genes and DNA among its rows. The V and J calls here are based on TCRdb, not the publication. A total of roughly 100,000 distinct CDR3 sequences appear in this sample, approximately 9.9% of them only once. Of the sample, roughly 3.5% falls within the top ten clones.

A few counts support this clonotype. Its binding antigen is unknown. No much larger clone is present one base from it, and per-base qualities are unavailable. The intended sense of this specimen's time point label: pre-sensitization, week 0. This sample's treatment or condition label indicates: therapeutic diphenylcyclopropenone sensitization with weekly scalp DPC. At each patch-test visit, blood was drawn before the patch test was applied. To be eligible, patients had to be aged 18 to 70, diagnosed with alopecia and judged suitable for DPC therapy, while pregnant patients were excluded. Total RNA was extracted from unfractionated whole blood collected in Tempus Blood RNA tubes. At the junction V is shortened by 4 bases and J by 4 bases, with 19 bases in between. The CDR3 runs 16 residues from the cysteine to the phenylalanine. Here the CDR3 DNA is all that survives: 48 bases in frame from base 1. CDR1 and CDR2, per the germline V gene, are KGHDR and SFDVKD.

The chain is assembled from TRBV24-1 and TRBJ2-7, with no confidently assigned D gene. The receptor was derived from a middle-aged woman with alopecia areata. Some clones in this sample may be carry-over from other donors' samples. The source was whole blood, collected in connection with sensitization to the hapten diphenylcyclopropenone (DPC). Read as DNA, the sequence is TGTGCCACCAGTGACCGTGAGACGGCGCGCTGGTACGAGCAGTACTTC. This yields the protein CATSDRETARWYEQYF.